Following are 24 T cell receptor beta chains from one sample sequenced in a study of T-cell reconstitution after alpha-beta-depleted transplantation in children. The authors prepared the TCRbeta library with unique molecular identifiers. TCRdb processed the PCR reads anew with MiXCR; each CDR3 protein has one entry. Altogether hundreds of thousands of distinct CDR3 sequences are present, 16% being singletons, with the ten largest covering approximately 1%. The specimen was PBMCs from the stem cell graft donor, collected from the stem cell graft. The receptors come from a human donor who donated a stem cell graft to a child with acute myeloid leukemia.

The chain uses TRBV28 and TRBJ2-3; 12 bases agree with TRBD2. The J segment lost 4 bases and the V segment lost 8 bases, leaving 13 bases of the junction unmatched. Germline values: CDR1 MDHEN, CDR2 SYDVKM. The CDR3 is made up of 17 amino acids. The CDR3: CASSLGLAGGAADTQYF. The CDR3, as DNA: TGTGCCAGCTCCCTGGGGCTAGCGGGGGGGGCTGCAGATACGCAGTATTTT.

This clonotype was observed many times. Here the CDR3 reads CSARFQRKETQYF. DNA of the CDR3: TGCAGTGCTAGATTTCAACGTAAAGAGACCCAGTACTTC. The chain links TRBV20-1 to TRBJ2-5, with no clear D. Per the germline V gene, CDR1 is DFQATT and CDR2 is SNEGSKA (reference sequence). This CDR3 contains 13 residues. With 2 bases removed from V and 3 bases from J, the gap between germline ends came to 10 bases.

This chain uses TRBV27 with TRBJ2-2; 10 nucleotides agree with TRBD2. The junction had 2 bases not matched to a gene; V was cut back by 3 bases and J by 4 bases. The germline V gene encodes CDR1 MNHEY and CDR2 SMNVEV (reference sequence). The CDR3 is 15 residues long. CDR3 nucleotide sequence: TGTGCCAGCAGTTTGAGGACTAGCGGCACCGGGGAGCTGTTTTTT. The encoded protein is CASSLRTSGTGELFF.

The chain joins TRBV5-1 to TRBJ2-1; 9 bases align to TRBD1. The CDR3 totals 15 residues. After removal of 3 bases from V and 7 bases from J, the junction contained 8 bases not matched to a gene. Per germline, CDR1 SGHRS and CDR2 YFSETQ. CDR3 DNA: TGCGCCAGCAGCTCCGGGACAGGGCCCGTGAATGAGCAGTTCTTC. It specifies CASSSGTGPVNEQFF.

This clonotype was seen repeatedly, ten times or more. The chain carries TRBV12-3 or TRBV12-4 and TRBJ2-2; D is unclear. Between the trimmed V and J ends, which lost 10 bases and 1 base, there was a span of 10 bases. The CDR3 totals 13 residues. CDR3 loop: CATGRMNTGELFF. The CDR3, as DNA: TGTGCCACCGGACGGATGAACACCGGGGAGCTGTTTTTT.

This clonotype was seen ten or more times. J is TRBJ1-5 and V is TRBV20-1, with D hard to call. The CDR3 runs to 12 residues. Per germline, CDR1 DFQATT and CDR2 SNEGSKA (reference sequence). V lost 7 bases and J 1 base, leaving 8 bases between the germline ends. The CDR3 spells CSGGRSNQPQHF. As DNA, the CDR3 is TGCAGTGGAGGGAGAAGCAATCAGCCCCAGCATTTT.

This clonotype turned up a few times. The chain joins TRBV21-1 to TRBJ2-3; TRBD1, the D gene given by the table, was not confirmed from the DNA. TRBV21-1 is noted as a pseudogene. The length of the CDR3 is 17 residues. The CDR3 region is CASSLRGNRGNTDTQYF. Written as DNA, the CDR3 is TGTGCCAGCAGCCTCAGGGGGAACAGGGGGAACACAGATACGCAGTATTTT.

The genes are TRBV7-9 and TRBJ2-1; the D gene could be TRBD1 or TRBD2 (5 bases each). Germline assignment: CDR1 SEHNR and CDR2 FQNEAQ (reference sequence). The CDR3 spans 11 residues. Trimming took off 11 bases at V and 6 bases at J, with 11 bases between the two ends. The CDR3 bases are TGTGCCTGGGACCGGGGCAATGAGCAGTTCTTC. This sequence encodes CAWDRGNEQFF.

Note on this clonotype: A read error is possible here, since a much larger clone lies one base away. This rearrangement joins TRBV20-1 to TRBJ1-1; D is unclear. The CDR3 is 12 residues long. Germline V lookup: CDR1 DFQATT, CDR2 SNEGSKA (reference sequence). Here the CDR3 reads CSAAVPNTDAFF. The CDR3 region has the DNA TGCAGTGCTGCTGTCCCGAACACTGACGCTTTCTTT.

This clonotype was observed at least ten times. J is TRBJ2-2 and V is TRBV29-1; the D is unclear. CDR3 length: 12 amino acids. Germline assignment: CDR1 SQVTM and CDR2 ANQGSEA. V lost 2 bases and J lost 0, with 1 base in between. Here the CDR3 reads CSVETNTGELFF. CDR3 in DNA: TGCAGCGTTGAAACGAACACCGGGGAGCTGTTTTTT.

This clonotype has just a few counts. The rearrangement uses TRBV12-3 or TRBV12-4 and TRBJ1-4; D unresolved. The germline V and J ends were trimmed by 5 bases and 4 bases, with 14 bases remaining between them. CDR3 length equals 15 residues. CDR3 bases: TGTGCCAGCAGTCCGCTGAGGGCGGGTAATGAAAAACTGTTTTTT. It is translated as CASSPLRAGNEKLFF.

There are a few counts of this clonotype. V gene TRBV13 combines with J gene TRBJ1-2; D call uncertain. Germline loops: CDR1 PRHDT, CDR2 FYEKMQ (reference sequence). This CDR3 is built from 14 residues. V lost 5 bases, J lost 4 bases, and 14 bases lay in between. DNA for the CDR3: TGTGCCAGCAGCCGACCCGTCGCTAGCTATGGCTACACCTTC. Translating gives CASSRPVASYGYTF.

DNA for the CDR3: TGTGCCAGCAGCTTACGGTATAGCGGGGCGGCAGATACGCAGTATTTT. This gives the protein CASSLRYSGAADTQYF. V usage is TRBV13 and J usage is TRBJ2-3, with 8 positions matching TRBD2. The CDR3 spans 16 residues. Per germline, CDR1 PRHDT and CDR2 FYEKMQ (reference sequence). The V segment lost 2 bases and the J segment 4 bases; nucleotides outside the gene matches: 8. Full variable domain (outside the CDR3, taken from reference TRBV13 and TRBJ2-3): AAGVIQSPRHLIKEKRETATLKCYPIPRHDTVYWYQQGPGQDPQFLISFYEKMQSDKGSIPDRFSAQQFSDYHSELNMSSLELGDSALYFCASSLRYSGAADTQYFGPGTRLTVL.

CDR3 sequence: CASSLKGHGTDTQYF. Written as DNA, the CDR3 is TGTGCCAGCAGCTTAAAGGGGCACGGCACAGATACGCAGTATTTT. V is TRBV7-8 and J is TRBJ2-3, with D possibly matching TRBD1 (5 bases). Germline CDR1 SGHVS, CDR2 FQNEAQ. Trimming shortened V by 2 bases and J by 1 base, and 10 bases separated the two germline ends. The CDR3 is 15 amino acids.

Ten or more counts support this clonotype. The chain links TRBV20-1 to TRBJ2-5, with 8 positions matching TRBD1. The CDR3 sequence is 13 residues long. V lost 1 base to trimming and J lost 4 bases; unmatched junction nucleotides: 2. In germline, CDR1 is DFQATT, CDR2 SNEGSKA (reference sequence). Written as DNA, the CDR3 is TGCAGTGCTAGAGTCAGGGGGCTAGAGACCCAGTACTTC. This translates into CSARVRGLETQYF.

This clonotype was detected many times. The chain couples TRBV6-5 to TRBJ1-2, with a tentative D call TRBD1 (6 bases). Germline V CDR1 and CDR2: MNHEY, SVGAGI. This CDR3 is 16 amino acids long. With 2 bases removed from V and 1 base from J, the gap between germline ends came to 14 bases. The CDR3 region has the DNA TGTGCCAGCAGTTACGGGGGACAAGACCTTAACTATGGCTACACCTTC. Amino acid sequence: CASSYGGQDLNYGYTF.

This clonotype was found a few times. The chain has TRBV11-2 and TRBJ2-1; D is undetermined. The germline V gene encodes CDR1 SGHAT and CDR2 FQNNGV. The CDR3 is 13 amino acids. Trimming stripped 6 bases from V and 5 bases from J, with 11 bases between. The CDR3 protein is CASSQAPNNEQFF. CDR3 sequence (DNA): TGTGCCAGCAGTCAGGCCCCTAACAATGAGCAGTTCTTC.

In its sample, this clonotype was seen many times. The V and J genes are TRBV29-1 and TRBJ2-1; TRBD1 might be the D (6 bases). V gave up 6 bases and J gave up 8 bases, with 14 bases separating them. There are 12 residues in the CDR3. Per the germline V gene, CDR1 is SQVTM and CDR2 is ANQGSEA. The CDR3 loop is CSVGPRGDEQFF. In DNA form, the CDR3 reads TGCAGCGTGGGACCCAGGGGCGATGAGCAGTTCTTC.

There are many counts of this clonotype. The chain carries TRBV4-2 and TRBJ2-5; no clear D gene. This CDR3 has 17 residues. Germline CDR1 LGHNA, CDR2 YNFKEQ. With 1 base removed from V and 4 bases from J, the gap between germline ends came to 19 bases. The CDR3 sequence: CASSQGLGLEIIETQYF. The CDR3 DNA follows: TGTGCCAGCAGCCAAGGTTTGGGCCTGGAAATAATAGAGACCCAGTACTTC.

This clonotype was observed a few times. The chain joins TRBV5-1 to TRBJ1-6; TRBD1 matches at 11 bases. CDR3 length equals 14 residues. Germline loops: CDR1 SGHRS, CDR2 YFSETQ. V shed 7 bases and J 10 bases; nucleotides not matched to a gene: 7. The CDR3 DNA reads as TGCGCCAGCGGGCCGGGACAGGGGGGATCACCCCTCCACTTT. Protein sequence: CASGPGQGGSPLHF.

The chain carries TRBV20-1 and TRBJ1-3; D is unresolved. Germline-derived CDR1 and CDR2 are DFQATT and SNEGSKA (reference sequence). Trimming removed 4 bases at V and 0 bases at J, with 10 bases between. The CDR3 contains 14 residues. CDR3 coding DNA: TGCAGTGCTACCCCCTTCGCCTCTGGAAACACCATATATTTT. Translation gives CSATPFASGNTIYF.

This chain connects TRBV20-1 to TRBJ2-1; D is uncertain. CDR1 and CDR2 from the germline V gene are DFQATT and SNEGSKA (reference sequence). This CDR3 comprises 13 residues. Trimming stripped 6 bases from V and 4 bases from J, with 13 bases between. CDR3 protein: CSARRDPYNEQFF. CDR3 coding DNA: TGCAGTGCCCGACGCGACCCATACAATGAGCAGTTCTTC.

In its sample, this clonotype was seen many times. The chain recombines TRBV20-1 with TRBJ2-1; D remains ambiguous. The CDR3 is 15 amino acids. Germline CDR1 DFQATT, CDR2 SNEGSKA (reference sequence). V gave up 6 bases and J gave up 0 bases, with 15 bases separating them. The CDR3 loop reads CSAPRTLSSYNEQFF. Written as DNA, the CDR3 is TGCAGTGCACCTAGGACGCTAAGCTCCTACAATGAGCAGTTCTTC.

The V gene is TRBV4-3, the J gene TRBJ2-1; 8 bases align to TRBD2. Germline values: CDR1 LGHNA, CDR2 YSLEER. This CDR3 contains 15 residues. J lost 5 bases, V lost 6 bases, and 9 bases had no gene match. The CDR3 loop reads CASRPSTSGNNEQFF. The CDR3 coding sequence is TGCGCCAGCAGACCTTCTACTAGCGGAAACAATGAGCAGTTCTTC.